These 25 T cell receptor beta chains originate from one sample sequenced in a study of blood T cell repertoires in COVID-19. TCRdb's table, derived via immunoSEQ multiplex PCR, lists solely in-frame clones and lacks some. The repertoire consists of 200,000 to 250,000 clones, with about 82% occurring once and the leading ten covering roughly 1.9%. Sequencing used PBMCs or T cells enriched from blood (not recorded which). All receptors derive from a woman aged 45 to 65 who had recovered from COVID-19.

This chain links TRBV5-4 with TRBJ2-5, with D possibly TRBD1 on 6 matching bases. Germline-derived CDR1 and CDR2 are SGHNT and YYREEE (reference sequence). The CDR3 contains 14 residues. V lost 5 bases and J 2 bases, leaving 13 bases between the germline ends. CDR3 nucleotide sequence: TGTGCCAGCAGATTCGGGACAAGACAAGAGACCCAGTACTTC. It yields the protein CASRFGTRQETQYF.

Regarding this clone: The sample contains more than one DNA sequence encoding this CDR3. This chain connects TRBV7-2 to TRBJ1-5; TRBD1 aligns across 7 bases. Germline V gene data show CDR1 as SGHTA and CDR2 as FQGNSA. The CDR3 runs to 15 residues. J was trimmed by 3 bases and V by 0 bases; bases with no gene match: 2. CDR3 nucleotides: TGTGCCAGCAGCTTAGCAGGGGGCCTCAATCAGCCCCAGCATTTT. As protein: CASSLAGGLNQPQHF. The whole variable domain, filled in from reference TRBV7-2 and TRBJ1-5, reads GAGVSQSPSNKVTEKGKDVELRCDPISGHTALYWYRQSLGQGLEFLIYFQGNSAPDKSGLPSDRFSAERTGGSVSTLTIQRTQQEDSAVYLCASSLAGGLNQPQHFGDGTRLSIL.

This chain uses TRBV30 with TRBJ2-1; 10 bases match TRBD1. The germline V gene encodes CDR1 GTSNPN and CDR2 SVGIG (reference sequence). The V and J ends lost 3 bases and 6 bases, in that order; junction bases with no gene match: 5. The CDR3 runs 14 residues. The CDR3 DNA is TGTGCCTGGAGCCCGGGACAGGGGTTCAATGAGCAGTTCTTC. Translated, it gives CAWSPGQGFNEQFF.

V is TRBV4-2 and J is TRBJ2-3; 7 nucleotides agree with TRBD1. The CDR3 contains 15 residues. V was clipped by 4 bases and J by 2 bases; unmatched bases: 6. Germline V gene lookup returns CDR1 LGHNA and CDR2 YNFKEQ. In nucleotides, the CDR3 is TGTGCCAGCAGCCCTGACAGGGACCCCACAGATACGCAGTATTTT. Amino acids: CASSPDRDPTDTQYF.

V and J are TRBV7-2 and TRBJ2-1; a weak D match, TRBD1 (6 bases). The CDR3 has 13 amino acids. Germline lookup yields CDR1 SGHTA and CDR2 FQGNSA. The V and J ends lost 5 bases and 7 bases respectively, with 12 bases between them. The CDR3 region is CASSAHRVNEQFF. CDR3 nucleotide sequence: TGTGCCAGCAGCGCACACAGGGTAAATGAGCAGTTCTTC.

CDR3 residues: CASMGGPNQPQHF. CDR3 nucleotides: TGTGCCAGCATGGGGGGGCCCAATCAGCCCCAGCATTTT. The chain employs TRBV27 and TRBJ1-5, with a weak D call TRBD1 (6 bases). Germline V CDR1 and CDR2: MNHEY, SMNVEV (reference sequence). The CDR3 is 13 residues long. V lost 7 bases and J lost 3, with 10 bases in between.

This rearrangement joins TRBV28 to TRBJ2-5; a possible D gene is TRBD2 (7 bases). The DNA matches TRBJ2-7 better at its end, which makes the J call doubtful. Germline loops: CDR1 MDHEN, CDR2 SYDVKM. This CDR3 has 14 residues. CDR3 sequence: CASSFGGQVGEQYF. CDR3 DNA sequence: TGTGCCAGCAGTTTCGGGGGGCAGGTCGGCGAGCAGTACTTC.

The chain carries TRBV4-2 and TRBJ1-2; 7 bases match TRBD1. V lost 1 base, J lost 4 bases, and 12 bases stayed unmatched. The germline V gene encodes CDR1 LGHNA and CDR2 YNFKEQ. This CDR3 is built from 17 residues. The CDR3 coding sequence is TGTGCCAGCAGCCAAGGGTGGACAGGACGAGCCTCCTATGGCTACACCTTC. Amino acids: CASSQGWTGRASYGYTF.

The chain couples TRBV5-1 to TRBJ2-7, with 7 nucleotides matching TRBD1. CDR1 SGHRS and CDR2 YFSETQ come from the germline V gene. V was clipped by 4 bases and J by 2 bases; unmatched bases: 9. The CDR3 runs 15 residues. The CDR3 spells CASSMGQSVTYEQYF. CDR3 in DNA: TGCGCCAGCAGCATGGGACAGTCGGTAACCTACGAGCAGTACTTC. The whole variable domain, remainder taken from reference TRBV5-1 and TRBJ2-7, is KAGVTQTPRYLIKTRGQQVTLSCSPISGHRSVSWYQQTPGQGLQFLFEYFSETQRNKGNFPGRFSGRQFSNSRSEMNVSTLELGDSALYLCASSMGQSVTYEQYFGPGTRLTVT.

The CDR3 sequence: CASSQDRGSGQPQHF. The CDR3 nucleotides read TGCGCCAGCAGCCAAGACAGGGGAAGTGGTCAGCCCCAGCATTTT. V and J are TRBV4-3 and TRBJ1-5, with D possibly matching TRBD1 (6 bases). The CDR3 totals 15 residues. CDR1 and CDR2 (germline): LGHNA, YSLEER. Trimming pared 0 bases from V and 6 bases from J, leaving 12 bases between.

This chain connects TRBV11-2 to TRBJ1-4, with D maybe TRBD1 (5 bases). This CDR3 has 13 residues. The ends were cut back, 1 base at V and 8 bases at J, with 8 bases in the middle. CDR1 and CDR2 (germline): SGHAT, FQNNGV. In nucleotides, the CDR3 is TGTGCCAGCAGCTTAGGGGGACTCGAAAAACTGTTTTTT. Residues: CASSLGGLEKLFF.

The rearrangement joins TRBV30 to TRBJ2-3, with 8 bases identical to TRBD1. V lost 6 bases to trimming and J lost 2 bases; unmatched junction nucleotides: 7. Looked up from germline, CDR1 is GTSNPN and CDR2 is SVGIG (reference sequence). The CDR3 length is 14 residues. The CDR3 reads CACTGTGNTDTQYF. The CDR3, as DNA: TGTGCCTGTACCGGGACAGGCAACACAGATACGCAGTATTTT. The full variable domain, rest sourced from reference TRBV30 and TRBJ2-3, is SQTIHQWPATLVQPVGSPLSLECTVEGTSNPNLYWYRQAAGRGLQLLFYSVGIGQISSEVPQNLSASRPQDRQFILSSKKLLLSDSGFYLCACTGTGNTDTQYFGPGTRLTVL.

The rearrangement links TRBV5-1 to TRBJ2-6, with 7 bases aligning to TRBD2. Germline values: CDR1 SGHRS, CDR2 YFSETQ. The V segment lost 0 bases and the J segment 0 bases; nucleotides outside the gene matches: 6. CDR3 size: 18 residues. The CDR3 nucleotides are TGCGCCAGCAGCTTGGACGGCGGGAGAACCTCTGGGGCCAACGTCCTGACTTTC. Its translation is CASSLDGGRTSGANVLTF.

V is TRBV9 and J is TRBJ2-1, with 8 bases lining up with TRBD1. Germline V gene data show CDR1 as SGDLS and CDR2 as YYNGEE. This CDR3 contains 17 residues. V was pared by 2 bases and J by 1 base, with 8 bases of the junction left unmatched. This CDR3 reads CASSVYSGGQSYNEQFF. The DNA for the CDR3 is TGTGCCAGCAGCGTTTATTCAGGGGGCCAATCCTACAATGAGCAGTTCTTC.

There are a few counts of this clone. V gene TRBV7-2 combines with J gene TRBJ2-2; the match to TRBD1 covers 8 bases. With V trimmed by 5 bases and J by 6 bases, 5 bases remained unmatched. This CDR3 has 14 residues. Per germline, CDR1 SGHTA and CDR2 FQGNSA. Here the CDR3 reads CASSPTGAPGELFF. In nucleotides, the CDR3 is TGTGCCAGCAGCCCGACAGGGGCCCCCGGGGAGCTGTTTTTT.

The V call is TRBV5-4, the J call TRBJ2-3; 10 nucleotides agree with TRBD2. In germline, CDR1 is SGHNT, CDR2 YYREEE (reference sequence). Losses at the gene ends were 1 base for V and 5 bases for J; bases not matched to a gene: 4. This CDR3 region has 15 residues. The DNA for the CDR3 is TGTGCCAGCAGCTTGACTAGCGGGGTGGGAGATACGCAGTATTTT. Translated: CASSLTSGVGDTQYF.

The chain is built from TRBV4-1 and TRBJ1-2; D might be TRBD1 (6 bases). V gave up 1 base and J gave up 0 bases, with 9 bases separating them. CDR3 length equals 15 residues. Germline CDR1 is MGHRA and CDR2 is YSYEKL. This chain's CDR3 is CASSQGAGANYGYTF. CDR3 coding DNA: TGCGCCAGCAGCCAAGGGGCAGGGGCTAACTATGGCTACACCTTC.

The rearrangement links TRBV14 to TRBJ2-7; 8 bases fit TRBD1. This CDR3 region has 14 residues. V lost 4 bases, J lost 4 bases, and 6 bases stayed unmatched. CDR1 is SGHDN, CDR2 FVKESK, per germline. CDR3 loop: CASSLGTGLYEQYF. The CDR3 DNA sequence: TGTGCCAGCAGCCTTGGGACAGGCCTTTACGAGCAGTACTTC.

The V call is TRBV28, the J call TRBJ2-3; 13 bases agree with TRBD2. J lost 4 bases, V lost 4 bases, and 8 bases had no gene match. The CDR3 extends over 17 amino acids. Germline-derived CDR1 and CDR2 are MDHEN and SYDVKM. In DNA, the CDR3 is TGTGCCAGCAGTTCGCCGGGACTAGCGGGACTTGCAGATACGCAGTATTTT. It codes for CASSSPGLAGLADTQYF.

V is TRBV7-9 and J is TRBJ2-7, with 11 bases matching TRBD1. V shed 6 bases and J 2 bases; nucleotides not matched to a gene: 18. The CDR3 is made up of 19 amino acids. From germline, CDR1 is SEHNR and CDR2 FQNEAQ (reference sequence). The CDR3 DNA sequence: TGTGCCAGCAGTTCCGGTGGGACAGGGGGTACTATCGATACCTACGAGCAGTACTTC. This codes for CASSSGGTGGTIDTYEQYF.

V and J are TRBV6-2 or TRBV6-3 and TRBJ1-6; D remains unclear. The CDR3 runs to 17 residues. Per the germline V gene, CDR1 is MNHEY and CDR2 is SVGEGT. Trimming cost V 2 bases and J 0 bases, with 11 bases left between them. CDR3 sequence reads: CASSYAQYSSYNSPLHF. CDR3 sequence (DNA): TGTGCCAGCAGTTACGCCCAGTACAGCTCCTATAATTCACCCCTCCACTTT.

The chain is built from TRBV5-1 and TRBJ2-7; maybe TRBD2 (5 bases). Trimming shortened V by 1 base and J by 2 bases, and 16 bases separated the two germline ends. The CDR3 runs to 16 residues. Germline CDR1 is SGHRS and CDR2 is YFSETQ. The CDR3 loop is CASSLTLGRGPYEQYF. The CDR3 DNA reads TGCGCCAGCAGCTTGACCCTCGGACGAGGGCCCTACGAGCAGTACTTC.

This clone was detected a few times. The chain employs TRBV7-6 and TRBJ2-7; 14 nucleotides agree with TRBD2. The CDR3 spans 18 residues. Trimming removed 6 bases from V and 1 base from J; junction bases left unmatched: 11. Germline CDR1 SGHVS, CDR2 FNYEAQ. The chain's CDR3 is CASSSGLAGVRLSYEQYF. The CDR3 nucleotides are TGTGCCAGCAGTTCGGGACTAGCGGGAGTCCGCCTATCCTACGAGCAGTACTTC.

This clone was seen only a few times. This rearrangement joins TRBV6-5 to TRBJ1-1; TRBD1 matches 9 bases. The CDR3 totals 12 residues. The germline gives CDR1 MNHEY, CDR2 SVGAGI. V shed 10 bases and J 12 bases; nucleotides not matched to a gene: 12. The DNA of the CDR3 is TGTGCCACCTTATGGGGACAGGGTAAGACTTTCTTT. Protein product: CATLWGQGKTFF.

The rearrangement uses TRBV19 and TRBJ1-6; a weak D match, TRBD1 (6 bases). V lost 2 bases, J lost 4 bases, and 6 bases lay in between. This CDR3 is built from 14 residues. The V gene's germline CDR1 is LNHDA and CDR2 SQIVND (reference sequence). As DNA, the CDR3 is TGTGCCAGTAGTATACAGGGGTATAATTCACCCCTCCACTTT. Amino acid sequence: CASSIQGYNSPLHF.